This TCR beta chain was sequenced for a study of blood T cells in healthy people across ages. V shed 0 bases and J 3 bases; nucleotides not matched to a gene: 7. CDR1 is DFQATT and CDR2 is SNEGSKA in the germline V gene (reference sequence). This CDR3 contains 15 residues. Then a second PCR, running roughly 7 to 11 cycles, was carried out with a sample-barcoded 5' primer and a J-beta primer mix. TCRdb ran MiXCR on the 5' RACE reads and lists one entry per CDR3 protein. The repertoire holds some 900,000 distinct CDR3 sequences, with under 50% as singletons. Sequencing was done on a sample of blood. The chain is built from TRBV20-1 and TRBJ1-1, with 7 positions matching TRBD1. This receptor was obtained from a man aged 25 to 45 in good health. CDR3 sequence: CSARDTTGSYTEAFF. Written as DNA, the CDR3 is TGCAGTGCTAGAGACACGACAGGGTCTTACACTGAAGCTTTCTTT.